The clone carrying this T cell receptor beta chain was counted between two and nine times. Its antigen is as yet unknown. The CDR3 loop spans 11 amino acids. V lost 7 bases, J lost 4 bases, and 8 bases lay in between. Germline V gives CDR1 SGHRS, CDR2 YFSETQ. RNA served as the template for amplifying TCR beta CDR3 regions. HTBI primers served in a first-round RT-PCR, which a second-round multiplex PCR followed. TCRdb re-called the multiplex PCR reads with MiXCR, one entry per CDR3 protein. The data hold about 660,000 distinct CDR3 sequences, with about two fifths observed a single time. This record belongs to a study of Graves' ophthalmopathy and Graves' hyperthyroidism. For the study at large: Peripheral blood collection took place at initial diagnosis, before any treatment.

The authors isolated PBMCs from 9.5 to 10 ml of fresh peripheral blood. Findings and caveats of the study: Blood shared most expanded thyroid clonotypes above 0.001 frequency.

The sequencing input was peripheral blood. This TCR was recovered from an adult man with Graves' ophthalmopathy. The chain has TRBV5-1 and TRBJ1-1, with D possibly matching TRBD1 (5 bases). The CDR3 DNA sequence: TGCGCCAGCGGTGGGGGCACTGAAGCTTTCTTT. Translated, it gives CASGGGTEAFF.